The clone carrying this TCR beta chain was seen at least ten times. Its specificity is not known. One entry per CDR3 protein results from TCRdb running MiXCR on the 5' RACE reads. The profile shows 150,000 to 200,000 distinct CDR3 sequences, 10% to 15% of them singletons. This entry comes from a study of CD8 T cells in ankylosing spondylitis. Regarding the study as a whole: Disease-linked clones reportedly showed significant enrichment in matched ankylosing spondylitis synovial fluid. Roughly eight highly homologous variants made up a TCR beta motif that seemed to typify ankylosing spondylitis blood. Earlier authors reported some of these motif variants in reactive arthritis synovial fluid and blood.

The material sequenced was blood, either unsorted or a sorted T cell fraction (not recorded which). This sequence was found in a female donor with ankylosing spondylitis or in good health (not recorded which).

The CDR3 DNA reads as TGCGCCAGCAGCTTGGGCCTGTCGGGGATCTACGAGCAGTACTTC. Translation: CASSLGLSGIYEQYF. The V call is TRBV5-1, the J call TRBJ2-7; the D gene is possibly TRBD2 (5 bases). This CDR3 spans 15 amino acids. V dropped 0 bases and J dropped 3 bases, with 13 bases sitting between them. Per the germline V gene, CDR1 is SGHRS and CDR2 is YFSETQ.